These T cell receptor beta chains were read from a single sample in a study of blood T cell repertoires in COVID-19. Generated by immunoSEQ multiplex PCR, the TCRdb table keeps only in-frame clones and is missing some. The table has around 130,000 clones, around 85% seen once. The sequencing sample was made of peripheral blood. Receptors were obtained from a woman aged 45-60 years who had recovered from COVID-19. The CDR3 runs from the conserved cysteine through the conserved F or W. The order of the fields is D gene, clone size, V gene, J gene, CDR3 DNA, CDR3 protein. The D gene is left open where the match is weak. Where a row states a size, it is once, few, many or the class of an expanded clone; other rows omit it.

NA	once	TRBV6-5	TRBJ1-3	TGTGCCAGCAGTTACACGTACTTAGCGGTTGGAAACACCATATATTTT	CASSYTYLAVGNTIYF
NA	NA	TRBV9	TRBJ1-3	TGTGCCAGCAGCGTAGGGATGGAGGGGGGAAACACCATATATTTT	CASSVGMEGGNTIYF
NA	few	TRBV29-1	TRBJ2-7	TGCAGCGCCCATTCGGTCAATAAGCAGTACTTC	CSAHSVNKQYF
TRBD1	NA	TRBV6-5	TRBJ1-1	TGTGCCAGCAGCGTTGACAGGGGGTCTGAAGCTTTCTTT	CASSVDRGSEAFF
NA	NA	TRBV7-2	TRBJ1-4	TGTGCCAGCAGCACCCTCGGAGGAGGGTATGAAAAACTGTTTTTT	CASSTLGGGYEKLFF
TRBD2	NA	TRBV18	TRBJ2-1	TGTGCCAGCTCCACCCCGCCTAGCGGGGGGAAGTTCTTC	CASSTPPSGGKFF
NA	NA	TRBV6-5	TRBJ1-5	TGTGCCAGCAGTACTTTCCCCAGGGCGCAGCCCCAGCATTTT	CASSTFPRAQPQHF
NA	NA	TRBV14	TRBJ1-2	TGTGCCAGCAGTCCCCGGTCCGGAGGGGGCTACACCTTC	CASSPRSGGGYTF
TRBD1	NA	TRBV27	TRBJ2-4	TGTGCCAGCAGTCATACCCGGACAGGGGACCTGGCCAAAAACATTCAGTACTTC	CASSHTRTGDLAKNIQYF
TRBD2	NA	TRBV5-1	TRBJ2-1	TGCGCCAGCAGCTTGATGGGACTAGCGCACAATGAGCAGTTCTTC	CASSLMGLAHNEQFF
NA	NA	TRBV27	TRBJ1-2	TGTGCCAGCAGCTTATCACGGGGGGAGGGCTACACCTTC	CASSLSRGEGYTF
NA	NA	TRBV28	TRBJ1-2	TGTGCCAGCAGTCGCGGGGGGGAATCGCACTATGGCTACACCTTC	CASSRGGESHYGYTF
NA	once	TRBV29-1	TRBJ1-1	TGCAGCGTTGAAAACGTCGGGGGTGAAGCTTTCTTT	CSVENVGGEAFF
NA	NA	TRBV9	TRBJ2-3	TGTGCCAGCAGCGTAGGAGGGGGGGTCACGCAGTATTTT	CASSVGGGVTQYF
NA	NA	TRBV6-1	TRBJ1-2	TGTGCCAGCAGTGATAGGACAGCTAACTATGGCTACACCTTC	CASSDRTANYGYTF
NA	NA	TRBV2	TRBJ2-3	TGTGCCAGCAGTGAATGGAGTCTTACGCAGTATTTT	CASSEWSLTQYF
NA	once	TRBV9	TRBJ1-4	TGTGCCAGCAGCGTAGGAGGGTCCAGTGAAAAACTGTTTTTT	CASSVGGSSEKLFF
TRBD1	NA	TRBV27	TRBJ1-5	TGTGCCAGCAGTTTCCGGGACAGGGTGCTGGGAAGGCATTTT	CASSFRDRVLGRHF
NA	once	TRBV18	TRBJ1-3	TGTGCCAGCTCACCGGGAGGGGCCGGTGGAAACACCATATATTTT	CASSPGGAGGNTIYF
NA	NA	TRBV18	TRBJ1-2	TGTGCCAGCTCAAGCCAGGGTACTAACTATGGCTACACCTTC	CASSSQGTNYGYTF
TRBD1	NA	TRBV14	TRBJ1-2	TGTGCCAGCAGACCCAATTTCCAGGGGGCCTCTAACTATGGCTACACCTTC	CASRPNFQGASNYGYTF
TRBD2	NA	TRBV7-3	TRBJ2-2	TGTGCCAGCAGCTCAAACGCCCTAGCGGGGGGGAACACCGGGGAGCTGTTTTTT	CASSSNALAGGNTGELFF
NA	NA	TRBV5-1	TRBJ2-3	TGCGCCAGCAGCTTGGGCGGGACTCTAAGCACAGATACGCAGTATTTT	CASSLGGTLSTDTQYF
NA	NA	TRBV7-2	TRBJ2-5	TGTGCCAGCAGACCAGGGAAAAAGGGGCAAGAGACCCAGTACTTC	CASRPGKKGQETQYF
TRBD1	NA	TRBV10-3	TRBJ2-7	TGTGCCATCAGTGTGGGGCCGAGACAGGGGGAGTTCTACGAGCAGTACTTC	CAISVGPRQGEFYEQYF